The 9 T cell receptor beta chains below all came from one sample that was sequenced in a study of T cells after yellow fever vaccination. One entry per CDR3 protein, called by TCRdb with MiXCR from the 5' RACE reads. This table holds about 68,000 distinct CDR3 sequences, over 6.5% found once. The starting material was CD8+ T cells sorted from PBMCs, obtained more than 40 days after the first yellow fever vaccination. The receptors here all came from a man between 18 and 29 years old who received the YFV17D yellow fever vaccine.

This clonotype was seen at least ten times. V is TRBV28 and J is TRBJ1-6; 8 nucleotides agree with TRBD1. Germline CDR1 and CDR2: MDHEN and SYDVKM. This CDR3 region has 16 residues. The V and J ends lost 6 bases and 2 bases, in that order; junction bases with no gene match: 6. The CDR3 loop is CASSPGTGAYNSPLHF. In DNA form, the CDR3 reads TGTGCCAGCAGCCCCGGGACAGGAGCCTATAATTCACCCCTCCACTTT.

This clonotype was seen at least ten times. The V and J genes are TRBV5-4 and TRBJ2-7; TRBD1 matches 7 bases. The germline V gene has CDR1 SGHNT and CDR2 YYREEE (reference sequence). The ends lost 3 bases at V and 1 base at J; junction bases unmatched: 1. The length of the CDR3 is 13 residues. CDR3 in DNA: TGTGCCAGCAGCTGGGACAGTTCCTACGAGCAGTACTTC. Amino acid sequence: CASSWDSSYEQYF.

As regards this clonotype: A read error is possible here, since a much larger clone lies one base away. The chain recombines TRBV6-5 with TRBJ2-3, with TRBD2 matching over 8 bases. This CDR3 is built from 18 residues. Germline V gene lookup returns CDR1 MNHEY and CDR2 SVGAGI. The CDR3 loop is CARSYLASAGGVTDTQYF. DNA of the CDR3: TGTGCCCGCAGTTACCTAGCCTCCGCGGGGGGTGTCACAGATACGCAGTATTTT.

The table lists this clonotype with many counts. This sequence joins TRBV5-1 and TRBJ2-1, with 7 bases aligning to TRBD2. Trimming removed 1 base from V and 8 bases from J; junction bases left unmatched: 9. The germline gives CDR1 SGHRS, CDR2 YFSETQ. This CDR3 has 15 residues. In nucleotides, the CDR3 is TGCGCCAGCAGCTTGAATAGGGGACTAAGCGATGAGCAGTTCTTC. The encoded protein is CASSLNRGLSDEQFF.

This clonotype was seen a handful of times. The rearrangement joins TRBV7-6 to TRBJ1-2, with 12 bases aligning to TRBD1. Germline lookup yields CDR1 SGHVS and CDR2 FNYEAQ. V trimming: 3 bases; J trimming: 8 bases; junction bases outside the gene matches: 10. This CDR3 comprises 16 residues. CDR3 DNA: TGTGCCAGCAGCTTCCTAGAGGGGGACAGGGGGCTAGGCTACACCTTC. The encoded protein is CASSFLEGDRGLGYTF.

Ten or more counts support this clonotype. The chain combines TRBV27 with TRBJ1-1; no clear D gene. V was shortened by 9 bases and J by 4 bases, with 9 bases between the two germline ends. CDR1 is MNHEY and CDR2 is SMNVEV in the germline V gene (reference sequence). The CDR3 runs to 11 residues. The CDR3 DNA reads as TGTGCCAGTCAGACCCCCACTGAAGCTTTCTTT. Amino acid sequence: CASQTPTEAFF.

This clonotype was seen many times. J is TRBJ2-3 and V is TRBV20-1; possible D gene TRBD2, 6 bases. The CDR3 covers 14 residues. V was cut by 5 bases and J by 3 bases, with 15 bases left in between. Germline lookup yields CDR1 DFQATT and CDR2 SNEGSKA (reference sequence). The CDR3 DNA is TGCAGTGCTCACCCGGGACTCCTTACAGATACGCAGTATTTT. Protein sequence: CSAHPGLLTDTQYF.

The chain's CDR3 is CASSEGGATQETQYF. The CDR3, as DNA: TGTGCCAGCAGTGAAGGTGGTGCTACCCAAGAGACCCAGTACTTC. The rearrangement links TRBV2 to TRBJ2-5; D is undetermined. This CDR3 contains 15 residues. Germline assignment: CDR1 SNHLY and CDR2 FYNNEI. Trimming stripped 1 base from V and 1 base from J, with 10 bases between.

A few counts support this clonotype. The rearrangement uses TRBV5-1 and TRBJ2-7; TRBD2 matches 8 bases. CDR1 SGHRS and CDR2 YFSETQ come from the germline V gene. The CDR3 totals 15 residues. The J segment lost 3 bases and the V segment lost 2 bases, leaving 7 bases of the junction unmatched. CDR3 sequence: CASSFGGAPIYEQYF. CDR3 DNA sequence: TGCGCCAGCAGCTTCGGGGGGGCCCCGATCTACGAGCAGTACTTC.